Listed below are T cell receptor beta chains from one sample, sequenced in a study of shared clonotypes between healthy human individuals. TCRdb keeps only in-frame clones here, not all; method: immunoSEQ multiplex PCR. Among 550,000 to 850,000 clones listed, 72% were seen once. The sequenced material came from memory CD4+ T cells sorted from blood. The receptors were gathered from a woman aged 30 to 39 in good health. The CDR3 runs from the conserved cysteine through the conserved F or W. Each record gives: D gene, V gene, clone size, J gene, CDR3 DNA, CDR3 protein. A D gene is named only where the DNA matches it firmly. The size entry is marked missing in some rows and otherwise reads once, few, many or a size class.

D: -
V: TRBV30
size: -
J: TRBJ1-4
DNA: TGTGCCTGGAGCGCGAACAAGTTCAATAACGAAAAACTGTTTTTT
CDR3: CAWSANKFNNEKLFF

D: -
V: TRBV2
size: -
J: TRBJ2-5
DNA: TGTGCCAGCAGTGGAGGGCGGCAAGAGACCCAGTACTTC
CDR3: CASSGGRQETQYF

D: -
V: TRBV28
size: -
J: TRBJ1-4
DNA: TGTGCCAGCAGTTTATTCGTGACAACCGAAAAACTGTTTTTT
CDR3: CASSLFVTTEKLFF

D: -
V: TRBV5-4
size: -
J: TRBJ1-2
DNA: TGTGCCAGCAGCTTGGATCAGGGCTTGGGCTACACCTTC
CDR3: CASSLDQGLGYTF

D: -
V: TRBV9
size: -
J: TRBJ1-5
DNA: TGTGCCAGCAGCCCGTGGGGACGGGGGGCGGAGGGTCAGCCCCAGCATTTT
CDR3: CASSPWGRGAEGQPQHF

D: -
V: TRBV7-8
size: many
J: TRBJ1-1
DNA: TGTGCCAGCAGCCGGGGAGGGACTGAAGCTTTCTTT
CDR3: CASSRGGTEAFF

D: -
V: TRBV28
size: many
J: TRBJ1-1
DNA: TGTGCCAGCACTCCGGGACACCAGAACACTGAAGCTTTCTTT
CDR3: CASTPGHQNTEAFF

D: TRBD2
V: TRBV5-1
size: -
J: TRBJ2-1
DNA: TGCGCCAGCAGCTTGGTTGGCGGGAGCATCTACAATGAGCAGTTCTTC
CDR3: CASSLVGGSIYNEQFF

D: -
V: TRBV4-1
size: few
J: TRBJ2-3
DNA: TGCGCCAGCAGCCAAGTGTCGGGACTCCCGGCAGATACGCAGTATTTT
CDR3: CASSQVSGLPADTQYF

D: -
V: TRBV6-5
size: few
J: TRBJ2-2
DNA: TGTGCCAGCACTAACAGGGGAGGCGCCGGGGAGCTGTTTTTT
CDR3: CASTNRGGAGELFF

D: -
V: TRBV19
size: few
J: TRBJ1-5
DNA: TGTGCCAGTACAGGTTATAGCAATCAGCCCCAGCATTTT
CDR3: CASTGYSNQPQHF

D: -
V: TRBV6-1
size: -
J: TRBJ2-5
DNA: TGTGCCAGCAGTGAGATCAAGGGAGGAGAGACCCAGTACTTC
CDR3: CASSEIKGGETQYF

D: TRBD2
V: TRBV2
size: -
J: TRBJ2-1
DNA: TGTGCCAGCAGAGCCGGGACTAGCGGGTTCTATGAGCAGTTCTTC
CDR3: CASRAGTSGFYEQFF

D: -
V: TRBV6-1
size: -
J: TRBJ2-3
DNA: TGTGCCAGCAGTGATCGGCCCGGAAGTGGACTGAAAGACACAGATACGCAGTATTTT
CDR3: CASSDRPGSGLKDTDTQYF

D: TRBD1
V: TRBV4-1
size: once
J: TRBJ1-2
DNA: TGCGCCAGCAGCCAGCCACCGGGACAGGGGGTCTATGGCTACACCTTC
CDR3: CASSQPPGQGVYGYTF

D: -
V: TRBV18
size: -
J: TRBJ2-2
DNA: TGTGCCAGCTCACCGGGGACTCACACCGGGGAGCTGTTTTTT
CDR3: CASSPGTHTGELFF

D: -
V: TRBV6-4
size: few
J: TRBJ1-5
DNA: TGTGCCAGCAGTGAAGAGGGAGGCCAGCCCCAGCATTTT
CDR3: CASSEEGGQPQHF

D: TRBD2
V: TRBV27
size: -
J: TRBJ2-1
DNA: TGTGCCAGCAGTTTATGGGGACTAGGGTACAATGAGCAGTTCTTC
CDR3: CASSLWGLGYNEQFF

D: TRBD1
V: TRBV6-6
size: once
J: TRBJ1-3
DNA: TGTGCCAGCAGGGAGGGGGCTAACACCATATATTTT
CDR3: CASREGANTIYF

D: -
V: TRBV1
size: -
J: TRBJ2-1
DNA: TGCACCAGCAGCCGCAGGGAGGGACTAGCTAACAATGAGCAGTTCTTC
CDR3: CTSSRREGLANNEQFF

D: -
V: TRBV30
size: -
J: TRBJ1-5
DNA: TGTGCCTGGAGCGGACAGAACAATCAGCCCCAGCATTTT
CDR3: CAWSGQNNQPQHF

D: -
V: TRBV2
size: -
J: TRBJ2-5
DNA: TGTGCCAGCACTCTTTCCGGCCAAGAGACCCAGTACTTC
CDR3: CASTLSGQETQYF

D: -
V: TRBV11-2
size: once
J: TRBJ2-5
DNA: TGTGCCAGCAGCTTAGCGGGAGATCACCCAGAGACCCAGTACTTC
CDR3: CASSLAGDHPETQYF

D: TRBD1
V: TRBV28
size: once
J: TRBJ1-1
DNA: TGTGCCAGCAGTTTACCGGGACAGGGAAGCACTGAAGCTTTCTTT
CDR3: CASSLPGQGSTEAFF

D: -
V: TRBV29-1
size: -
J: TRBJ1-4
DNA: TGCAGCGTTGTTTCAGCTAGGAATGAAAAACTGTTTTTT
CDR3: CSVVSARNEKLFF

D: TRBD1
V: TRBV5-1
size: many
J: TRBJ2-4
DNA: TGCGCCAGCAGCTTGGAACGGAACAGGGGGTCAAACATTCAGTACTTC
CDR3: CASSLERNRGSNIQYF